The clone carrying this TCR beta chain was picked up a small number of times. Antigen specificity is unknown. Sorting separated CD4+ and CD8+ T cells out of PBMCs. cDNA prepared by RNA extraction and subsequent reverse transcription served as the template for sequencing. TCRdb's copy holds only in-frame clones and misses some; the assay was immunoSEQ multiplex PCR. The table shows 150,000 or so clones, with around 71% occurring only once. The CDR3 runs 15 residues. The V and J ends lost 5 bases and 4 bases respectively, with 14 bases between them. The V gene's germline CDR1 is LNHDA and CDR2 SQIVND (reference sequence). The data derive from a study of CD8+ T cells in alopecia areata. At the level of the study: A 6-month off-drug phase came after tofacitinib, which had lasted 6 to 18 months.

Study-level results: More clonal than normal scalp was lesional scalp, particularly alopecia totalis/universalis.

This chain uses TRBV19 with TRBJ2-2, with D hard to call. Here the sequenced sample was CD8+ T cells sorted from blood, taken at week 0. The receptor was derived from a human donor with alopecia areata. The CDR3 sequence: CASSPHPLGTGELFF. For the CDR3, the DNA is TGTGCCAGTAGTCCCCACCCCTTAGGCACCGGGGAGCTGTTTTTT.